This T cell receptor (beta chain) was recorded in a study of T cell repertoires in cytomegalovirus infection. Study as a whole: CMV epitopes used comprised recently identified HLA-C-restricted ones and well-studied HLA-B-restricted ones. Both CMV infection and a matching HLA type were indicated by public TCR beta signatures. Study-level points and caveats: Individuals carrying CMV plus the relevant HLA were identified by cumulative frequency of public TCR beta families. CMV-specific HLA-C-restricted TCR beta clonotypes dominated the ex vivo response.

Germline loops: CDR1 MNHNS, CDR2 SASEGT. V was clipped by 1 base and J by 5 bases, with 11 bases between them. The CDR3 sequence is 14 residues long. As concerns this clonotype: Its specificity is not known.

One entry per CDR3 protein, called by TCRdb with MiXCR from the reads. The table lists about 830,000 distinct CDR3 sequences, about 31% of them singletons. The V and J genes are TRBV6-1 and TRBJ1-1; maybe TRBD1 (5 bases). This sample comprised cultured CD8+ T cells from PBMCs, obtained from culture after CMV antigen stimulation. The clonotype comes from a human donor in good health (CMV status not recorded). Some clones in this sample may be carry-over from other donors' samples. The CDR3: CASSEGGGGTEAFF. CDR3 DNA: TGTGCCAGCAGTGAAGGGGGGGGGGGTACTGAAGCTTTCTTT.